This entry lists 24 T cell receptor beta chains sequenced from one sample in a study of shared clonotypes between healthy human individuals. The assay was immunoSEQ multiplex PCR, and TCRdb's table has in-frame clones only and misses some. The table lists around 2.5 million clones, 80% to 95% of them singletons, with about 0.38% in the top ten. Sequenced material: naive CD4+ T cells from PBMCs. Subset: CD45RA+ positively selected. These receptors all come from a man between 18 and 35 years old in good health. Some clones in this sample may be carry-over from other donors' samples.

This CDR3 is CASSPTGGYQPQHF. Here the CDR3 DNA reads TGTGCCAGCTCACCGACTGGGGGCTATCAGCCCCAGCATTTT. V is TRBV18 and J is TRBJ1-5; a weak D match, TRBD1 (6 bases). Germline V gene lookup returns CDR1 KGHSH and CDR2 LQKENI. V lost 3 bases to trimming and J lost 5 bases, with 11 bases between them. CDR3 length equals 14 residues.

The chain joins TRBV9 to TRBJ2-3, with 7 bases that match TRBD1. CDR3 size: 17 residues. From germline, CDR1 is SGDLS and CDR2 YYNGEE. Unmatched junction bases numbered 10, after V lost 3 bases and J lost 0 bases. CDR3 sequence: CASSAVPGQYSTDTQYF. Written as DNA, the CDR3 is TGTGCCAGCAGCGCCGTTCCGGGACAGTATAGCACAGATACGCAGTATTTT.

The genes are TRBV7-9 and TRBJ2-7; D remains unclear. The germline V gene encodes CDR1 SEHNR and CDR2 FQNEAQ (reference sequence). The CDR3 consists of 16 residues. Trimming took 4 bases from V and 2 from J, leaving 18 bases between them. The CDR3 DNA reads TGTGCCAGCAGCTCGACGGTTGATGTCCCTCCCTACGAGCAGTACTTC. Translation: CASSSTVDVPPYEQYF.

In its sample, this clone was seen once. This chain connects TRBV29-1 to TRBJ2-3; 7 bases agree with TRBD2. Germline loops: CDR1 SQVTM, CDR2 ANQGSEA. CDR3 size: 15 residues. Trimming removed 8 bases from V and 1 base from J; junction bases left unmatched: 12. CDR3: CSLRGSGTGTDTQYF. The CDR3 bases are TGCAGCCTAAGGGGAAGCGGGACGGGCACAGATACGCAGTATTTT.

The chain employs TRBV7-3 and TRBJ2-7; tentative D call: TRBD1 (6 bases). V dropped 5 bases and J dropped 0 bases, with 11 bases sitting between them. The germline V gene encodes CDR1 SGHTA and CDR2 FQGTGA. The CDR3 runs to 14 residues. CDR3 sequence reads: CASSMGQHSYEQYF. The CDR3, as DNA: TGTGCCAGCAGCATGGGACAACACTCCTACGAGCAGTACTTC.

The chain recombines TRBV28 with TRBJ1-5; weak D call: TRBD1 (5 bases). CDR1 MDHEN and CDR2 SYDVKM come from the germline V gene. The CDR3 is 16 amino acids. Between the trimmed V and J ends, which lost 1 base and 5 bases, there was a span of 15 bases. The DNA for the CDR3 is TGTGCCAGCAGTTTATTGGTCCCGAGGGGAGATCAGCCCCAGCATTTT. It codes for CASSLLVPRGDQPQHF.

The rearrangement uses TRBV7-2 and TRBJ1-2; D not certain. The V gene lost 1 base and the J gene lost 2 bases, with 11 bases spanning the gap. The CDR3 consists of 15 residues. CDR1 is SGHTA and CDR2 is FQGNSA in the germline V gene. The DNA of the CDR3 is TGTGCCAGCAGCTTAGTGGTAGGGCCCAACTATGGCTACACCTTC. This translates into CASSLVVGPNYGYTF.

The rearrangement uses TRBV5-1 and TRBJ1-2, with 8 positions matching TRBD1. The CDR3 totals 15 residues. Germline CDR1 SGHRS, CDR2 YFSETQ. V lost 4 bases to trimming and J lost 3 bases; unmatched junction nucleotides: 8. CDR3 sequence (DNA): TGCGCCAGCAGCCTACAGGGGGATATGGACTATGGCTACACCTTC. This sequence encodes CASSLQGDMDYGYTF.

The CDR3: CASSQGTGWVLTDTQYF. CDR3 sequence (DNA): TGCGCCAGCAGTCAGGGGACGGGCTGGGTCCTCACAGATACGCAGTATTTT. V is TRBV23-1 and J is TRBJ2-3, with D perhaps given as TRBD1 or TRBD2 (5 bases each). TRBV23-1 belongs to the ORF category, with a function that is uncertain. The CDR3 is made up of 17 amino acids. V lost 3 bases and J 2 bases, leaving 18 bases between the germline ends.

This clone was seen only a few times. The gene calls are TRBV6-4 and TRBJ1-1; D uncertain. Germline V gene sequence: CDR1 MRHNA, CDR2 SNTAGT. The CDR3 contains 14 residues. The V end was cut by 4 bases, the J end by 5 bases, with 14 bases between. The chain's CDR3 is CASSVEASWTEAFF. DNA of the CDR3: TGTGCCAGCAGTGTTGAGGCCTCGTGGACTGAAGCTTTCTTT.

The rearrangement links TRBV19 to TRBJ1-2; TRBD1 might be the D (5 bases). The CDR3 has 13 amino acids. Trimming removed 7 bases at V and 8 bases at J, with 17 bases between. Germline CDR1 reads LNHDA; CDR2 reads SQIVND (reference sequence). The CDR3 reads CASNPFGGDGYTF. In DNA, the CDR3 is TGTGCCAGTAACCCGTTCGGGGGGGACGGCTACACCTTC. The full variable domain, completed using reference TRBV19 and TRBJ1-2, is DGGITQSPKYLFRKEGQNVTLSCEQNLNHDAMYWYRQDPGQGLRLIYYSQIVNDFQKGDIAEGYSVSREKKESFPLTVTSAQKNPTAFYLCASNPFGGDGYTFGSGTRLTVV.

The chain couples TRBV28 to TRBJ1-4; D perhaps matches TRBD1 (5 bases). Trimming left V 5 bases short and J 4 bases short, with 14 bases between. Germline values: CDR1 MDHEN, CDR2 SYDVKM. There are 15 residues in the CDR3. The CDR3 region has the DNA TGTGCCAGCAGTCTCTCCGGGACCCTTAATGAAAAACTGTTTTTT. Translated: CASSLSGTLNEKLFF.

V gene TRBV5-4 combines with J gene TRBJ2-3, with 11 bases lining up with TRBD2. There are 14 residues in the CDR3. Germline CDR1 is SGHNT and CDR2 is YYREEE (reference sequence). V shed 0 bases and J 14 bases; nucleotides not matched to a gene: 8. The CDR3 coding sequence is TGTGCCAGCAGCTTGGCAAAGACTAGCGGGACCCCGTATTTT. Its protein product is CASSLAKTSGTPYF.

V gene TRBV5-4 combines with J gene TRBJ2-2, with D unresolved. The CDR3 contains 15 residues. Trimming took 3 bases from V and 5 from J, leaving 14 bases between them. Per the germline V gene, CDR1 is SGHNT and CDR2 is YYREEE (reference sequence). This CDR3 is CASSWATPRTGELFF. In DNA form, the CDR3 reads TGTGCCAGCAGCTGGGCCACCCCAAGGACCGGGGAGCTGTTTTTT.

In DNA, the CDR3 is TGTGCCAGCAGCGTAGACAGGGTTTCCTACGAGCAGTACTTC. Encoded protein: CASSVDRVSYEQYF. The rearrangement links TRBV9 to TRBJ2-7; D might be TRBD1 (6 bases). The CDR3 totals 14 residues. CDR1 is SGDLS and CDR2 is YYNGEE in the germline V gene. V shed 0 bases and J shed 1 base, with 8 bases lying between them.

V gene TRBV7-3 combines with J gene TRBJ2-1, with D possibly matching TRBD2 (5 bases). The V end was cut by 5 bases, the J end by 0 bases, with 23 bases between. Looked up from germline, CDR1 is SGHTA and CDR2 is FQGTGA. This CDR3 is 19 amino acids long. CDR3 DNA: TGTGCCAGCAGCCCAGCAGGTGTGGCTAGCTGGAGCTCCTACAATGAGCAGTTCTTC. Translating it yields CASSPAGVASWSSYNEQFF.

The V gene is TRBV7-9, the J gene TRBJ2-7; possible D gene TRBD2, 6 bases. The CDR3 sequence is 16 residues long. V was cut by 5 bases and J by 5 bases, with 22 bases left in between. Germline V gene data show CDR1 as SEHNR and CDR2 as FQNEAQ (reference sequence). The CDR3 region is CASSMVAGSNLHEQYF. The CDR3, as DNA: TGTGCCAGCAGCATGGTCGCGGGGTCTAACCTCCACGAGCAGTACTTC. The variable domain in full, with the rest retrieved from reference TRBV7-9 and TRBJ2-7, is DTGVSQNPRHKITKRGQNVTFRCDPISEHNRLYWYRQTLGQGPEFLTYFQNEAQLEKSRLLSDRFSAERPKGSFSTLEIQRTEQGDSAMYLCASSMVAGSNLHEQYFGPGTRLTVT.

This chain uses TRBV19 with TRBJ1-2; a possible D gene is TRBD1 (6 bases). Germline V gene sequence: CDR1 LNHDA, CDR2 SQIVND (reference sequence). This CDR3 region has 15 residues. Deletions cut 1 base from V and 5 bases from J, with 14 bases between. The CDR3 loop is CASSIVPGTLYGYTF. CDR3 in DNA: TGTGCCAGTAGTATAGTCCCCGGGACACTTTATGGCTACACCTTC.

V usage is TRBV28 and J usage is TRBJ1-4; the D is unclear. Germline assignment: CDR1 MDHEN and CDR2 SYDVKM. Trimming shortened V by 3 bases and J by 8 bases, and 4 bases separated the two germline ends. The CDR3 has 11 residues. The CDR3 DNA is TGTGCCAGCAGTTTGATGGAAAAACTGTTTTTT. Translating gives CASSLMEKLFF. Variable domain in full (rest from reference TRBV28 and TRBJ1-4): DVKVTQSSRYLVKRTGEKVFLECVQDMDHENMFWYRQDPGLGLRLIYFSYDVKMKEKGDIPEGYSVSREKKERFSLILESASTNQTSMYLCASSLMEKLFFGSGTQLSVL.

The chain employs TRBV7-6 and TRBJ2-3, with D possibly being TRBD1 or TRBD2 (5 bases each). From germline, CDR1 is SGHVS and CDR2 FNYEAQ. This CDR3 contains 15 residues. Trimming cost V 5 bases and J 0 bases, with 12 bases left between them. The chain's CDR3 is CASSRDVASTDTQYF. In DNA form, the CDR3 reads TGTGCCAGCAGCCGGGACGTGGCTAGCACAGATACGCAGTATTTT.

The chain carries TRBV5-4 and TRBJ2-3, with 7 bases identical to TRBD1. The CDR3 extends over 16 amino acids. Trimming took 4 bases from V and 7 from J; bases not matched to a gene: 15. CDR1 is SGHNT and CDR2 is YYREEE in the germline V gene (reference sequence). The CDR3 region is CASSPDLRDRSNTQYF. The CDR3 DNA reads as TGTGCCAGCAGCCCAGATCTCCGGGACAGAAGTAATACGCAGTATTTT. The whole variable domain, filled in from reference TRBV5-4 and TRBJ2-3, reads ETGVTQSPTHLIKTRGQQVTLRCSSQSGHNTVSWYQQALGQGPQFIFQYYREEENGRGNFPPRFSGLQFPNYSSELNVNALELDDSALYLCASSPDLRDRSNTQYFGPGTRLTVL.

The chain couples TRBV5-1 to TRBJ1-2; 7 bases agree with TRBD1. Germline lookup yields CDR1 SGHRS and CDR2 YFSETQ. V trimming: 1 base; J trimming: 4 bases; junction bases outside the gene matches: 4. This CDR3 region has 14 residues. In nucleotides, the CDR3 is TGCGCCAGCAGCTTGACAGGGGATACCTATGGCTACACCTTC. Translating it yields CASSLTGDTYGYTF.

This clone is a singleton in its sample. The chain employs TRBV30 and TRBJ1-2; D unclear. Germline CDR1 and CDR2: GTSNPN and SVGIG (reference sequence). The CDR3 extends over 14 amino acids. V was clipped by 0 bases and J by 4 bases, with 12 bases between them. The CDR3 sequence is CAWSVREAPYGYTF. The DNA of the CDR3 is TGTGCCTGGAGTGTACGGGAGGCCCCCTATGGCTACACCTTC.

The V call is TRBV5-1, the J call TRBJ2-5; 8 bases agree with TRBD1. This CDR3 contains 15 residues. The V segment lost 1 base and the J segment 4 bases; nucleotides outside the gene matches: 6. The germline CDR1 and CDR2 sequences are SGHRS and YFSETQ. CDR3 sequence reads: CASSLNRGNLETQYF. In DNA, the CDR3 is TGCGCCAGCAGCTTGAACAGGGGGAACCTAGAGACCCAGTACTTC.